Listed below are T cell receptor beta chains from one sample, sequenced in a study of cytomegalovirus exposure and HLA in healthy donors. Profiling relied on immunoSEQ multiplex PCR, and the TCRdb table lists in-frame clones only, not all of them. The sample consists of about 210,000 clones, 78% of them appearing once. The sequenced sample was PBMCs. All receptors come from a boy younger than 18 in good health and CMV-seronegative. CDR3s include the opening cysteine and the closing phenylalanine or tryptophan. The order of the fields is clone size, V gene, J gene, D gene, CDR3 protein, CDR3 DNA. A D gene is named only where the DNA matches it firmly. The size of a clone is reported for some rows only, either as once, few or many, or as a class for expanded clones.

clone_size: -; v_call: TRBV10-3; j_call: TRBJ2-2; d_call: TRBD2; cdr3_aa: CAPCLLAGNTGELFF; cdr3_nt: TGTGCCCCATGTCTCCTAGCGGGAAACACCGGGGAGCTGTTTTTT
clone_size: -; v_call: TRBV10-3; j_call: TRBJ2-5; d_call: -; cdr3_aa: CAISGQAEETQYF; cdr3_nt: TGTGCCATCAGTGGACAGGCGGAGGAGACCCAGTACTTC
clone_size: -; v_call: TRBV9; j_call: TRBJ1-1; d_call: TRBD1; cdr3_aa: CASRTGGTNTEAFF; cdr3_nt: TGTGCCAGCAGGACAGGGGGGACAAACACTGAAGCTTTCTTT
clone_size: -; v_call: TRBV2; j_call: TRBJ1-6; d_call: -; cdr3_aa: CASTNNSPLHF; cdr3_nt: TGTGCCAGCACCAATAATTCACCCCTCCACTTT
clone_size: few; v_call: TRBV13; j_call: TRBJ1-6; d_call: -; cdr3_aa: CASSLGIGRNSPLHF; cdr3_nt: TGTGCCAGCAGCTTAGGTATTGGGAGGAATTCACCCCTCCACTTT
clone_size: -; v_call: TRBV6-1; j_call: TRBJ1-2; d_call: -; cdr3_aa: CASSEGVTENYGYTF; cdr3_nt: TGTGCCAGCAGTGAAGGGGTGACAGAAAACTATGGCTACACCTTC
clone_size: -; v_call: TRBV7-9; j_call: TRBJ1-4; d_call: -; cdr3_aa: CASSLVSGTNEKLFF; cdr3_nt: TGTGCCAGCAGCTTAGTTTCGGGAACTAATGAAAAACTGTTTTTT
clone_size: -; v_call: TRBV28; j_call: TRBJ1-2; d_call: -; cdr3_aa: CASSLRTPRYGGYTF; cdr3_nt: TGTGCCAGCAGTTTAAGGACACCCCGCTACGGTGGCTACACCTTC
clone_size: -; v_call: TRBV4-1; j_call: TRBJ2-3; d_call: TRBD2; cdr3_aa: CASSQGLLAGGYTDTQYF; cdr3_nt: TGCGCCAGCAGCCAAGGACTTCTAGCGGGGGGGTACACAGATACGCAGTATTTT
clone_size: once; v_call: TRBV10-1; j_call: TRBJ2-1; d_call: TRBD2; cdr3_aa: CASSGRLAGGLYNEQFF; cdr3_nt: TGCGCCAGCAGTGGGAGACTAGCGGGAGGACTGTACAATGAGCAGTTCTTC
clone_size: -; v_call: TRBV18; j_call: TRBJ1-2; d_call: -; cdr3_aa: CASSPETANYGYTF; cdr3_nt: TGTGCCAGCTCACCGGAGACAGCTAACTATGGCTACACCTTC
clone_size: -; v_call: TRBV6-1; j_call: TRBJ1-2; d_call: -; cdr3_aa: CASNPLMAYGYTF; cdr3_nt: TGTGCCAGCAATCCCTTGATGGCCTATGGCTACACCTTC
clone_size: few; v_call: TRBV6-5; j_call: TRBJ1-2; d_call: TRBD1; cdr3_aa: CASSQGVGYGYTF; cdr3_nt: TGTGCCAGCAGCCAGGGGGTGGGTTATGGCTACACCTTC
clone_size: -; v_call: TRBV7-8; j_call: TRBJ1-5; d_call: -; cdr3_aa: CASSFDVAGVRQPQHF; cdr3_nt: TGTGCCAGCAGCTTCGATGTCGCAGGGGTGAGGCAGCCCCAGCATTTT
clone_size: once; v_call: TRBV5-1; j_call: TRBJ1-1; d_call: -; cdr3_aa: CASSLEQVKNTEAFF; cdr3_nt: TGCGCCAGCAGCTTGGAACAGGTTAAGAACACTGAAGCTTTCTTT
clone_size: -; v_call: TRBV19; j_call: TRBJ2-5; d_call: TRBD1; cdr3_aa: CASSTTGSGTQYF; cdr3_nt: TGTGCCAGTAGTACGACAGGGTCCGGGACCCAGTACTTC
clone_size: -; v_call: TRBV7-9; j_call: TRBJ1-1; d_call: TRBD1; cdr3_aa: CASSLGGQGAKNTEAFF; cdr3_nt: TGTGCCAGCAGCTTAGGTGGACAGGGGGCCAAGAACACTGAAGCTTTCTTT
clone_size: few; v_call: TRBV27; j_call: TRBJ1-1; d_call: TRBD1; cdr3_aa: CASGGTGVKSEAFF; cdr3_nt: TGTGCCAGCGGTGGGACAGGGGTTAAATCTGAAGCTTTCTTT
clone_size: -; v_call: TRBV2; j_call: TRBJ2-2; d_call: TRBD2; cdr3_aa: CASSELLAGAGELFF; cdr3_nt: TGTGCCAGCAGTGAATTACTAGCGGGAGCCGGGGAGCTGTTTTTT
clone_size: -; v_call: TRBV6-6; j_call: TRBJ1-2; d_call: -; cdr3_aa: CASSPFEGYTF; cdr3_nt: TGTGCCAGCAGTCCTTTTGAGGGCTACACCTTC
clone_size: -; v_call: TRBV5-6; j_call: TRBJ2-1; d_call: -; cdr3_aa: CASSPGVSSYNEQFF; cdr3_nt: TGTGCCAGCAGCCCAGGGGTTAGCTCCTACAATGAGCAGTTCTTC
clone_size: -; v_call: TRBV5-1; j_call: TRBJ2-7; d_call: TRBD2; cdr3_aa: CASGPGGTYEQYF; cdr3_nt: TGCGCCAGCGGACCGGGAGGAACCTACGAGCAGTACTTC
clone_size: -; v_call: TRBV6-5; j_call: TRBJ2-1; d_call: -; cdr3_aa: CASRVGDSNYNEQFF; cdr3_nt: TGTGCCAGCAGAGTGGGGGACTCCAATTACAATGAGCAGTTCTTC
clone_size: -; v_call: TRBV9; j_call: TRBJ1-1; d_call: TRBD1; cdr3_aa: CASSAGDRGREAFF; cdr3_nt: TGTGCCAGCAGCGCCGGAGACAGGGGGCGTGAAGCTTTCTTT
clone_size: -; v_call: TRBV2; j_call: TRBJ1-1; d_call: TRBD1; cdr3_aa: CASSRQGAPLITEAFF; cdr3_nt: TGTGCCAGCAGCCGACAGGGGGCCCCACTGATAACTGAAGCTTTCTTT
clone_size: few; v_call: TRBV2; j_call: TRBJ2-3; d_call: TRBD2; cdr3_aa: CASSGLAGGKDTQYF; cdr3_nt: TGTGCCAGCAGTGGACTAGCGGGAGGCAAAGATACGCAGTATTTT
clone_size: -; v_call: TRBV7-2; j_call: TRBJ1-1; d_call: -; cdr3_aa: CASSLWVRVNTEAFF; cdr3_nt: TGTGCCAGCAGCTTATGGGTCAGGGTGAACACTGAAGCTTTCTTT
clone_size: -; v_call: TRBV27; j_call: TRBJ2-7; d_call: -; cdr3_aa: CASAGPGKGGIGKYF; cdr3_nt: TGTGCCAGCGCTGGCCCTGGCAAGGGCGGGATAGGAAAGTACTTC
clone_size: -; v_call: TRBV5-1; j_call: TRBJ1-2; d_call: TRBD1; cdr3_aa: CASSLPGQGDYGYTF; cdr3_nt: TGCGCCAGCAGCTTGCCCGGACAGGGTGACTATGGCTACACCTTC
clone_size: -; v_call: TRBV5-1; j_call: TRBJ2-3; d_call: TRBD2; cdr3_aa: CASSLALGLAGGLTDTQYF; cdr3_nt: TGCGCCAGCAGCTTGGCCCTTGGACTAGCGGGAGGGCTCACAGATACGCAGTATTTT
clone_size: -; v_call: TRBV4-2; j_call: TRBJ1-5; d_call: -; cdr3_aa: CASSQDFVDQPQHF; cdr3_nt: TGTGCCAGCAGCCAAGATTTCGTTGATCAGCCCCAGCATTTT
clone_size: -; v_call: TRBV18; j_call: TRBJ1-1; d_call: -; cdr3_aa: CASSPNTGNTEAFF; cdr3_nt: TGTGCCAGCTCACCTAACACAGGGAACACTGAAGCTTTCTTT
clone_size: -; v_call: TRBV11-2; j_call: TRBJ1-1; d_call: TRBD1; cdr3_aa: CASSLRTGNTEAFF; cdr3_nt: TGTGCCAGCAGCCTTAGGACAGGGAACACTGAAGCTTTCTTT
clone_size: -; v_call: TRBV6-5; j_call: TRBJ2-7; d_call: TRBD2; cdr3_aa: CASSYSSGSSYEQYF; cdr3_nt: TGTGCCAGCAGTTACTCGAGCGGGAGCTCCTACGAGCAGTACTTC
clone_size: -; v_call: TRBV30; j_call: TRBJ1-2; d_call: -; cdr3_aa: CAWRGRDGYTF; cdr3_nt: TGTGCCTGGAGAGGGCGGGATGGCTACACCTTC
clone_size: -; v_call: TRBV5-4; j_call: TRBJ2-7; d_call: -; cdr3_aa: CASSSPMGGLQTGEQYF; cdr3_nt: TGTGCCAGCAGCTCGCCGATGGGGGGGCTCCAGACGGGCGAGCAGTACTTC
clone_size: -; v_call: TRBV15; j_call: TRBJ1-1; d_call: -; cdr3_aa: CATSTTTGRNTEAFF; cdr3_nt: TGTGCCACCAGCACCACTACAGGGAGGAACACTGAAGCTTTCTTT
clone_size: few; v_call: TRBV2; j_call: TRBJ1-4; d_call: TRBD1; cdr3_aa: CASSTEGGEGEKLFF; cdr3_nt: TGTGCCAGCAGTACCGAAGGGGGCGAGGGTGAAAAACTGTTTTTT
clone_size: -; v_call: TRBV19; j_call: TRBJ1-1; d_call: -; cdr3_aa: CASSIQQQHTEAFF; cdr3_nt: TGTGCCAGTAGTATCCAACAGCAACACACTGAAGCTTTCTTT
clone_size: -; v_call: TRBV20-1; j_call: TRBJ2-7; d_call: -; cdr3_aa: CSARTFGEQYF; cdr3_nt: TGCAGTGCTAGAACGTTCGGGGAGCAGTACTTC
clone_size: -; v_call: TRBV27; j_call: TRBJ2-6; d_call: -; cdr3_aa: CASSLFLGQGGTGANVLTF; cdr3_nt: TGTGCCAGCAGTTTATTCCTCGGGCAGGGTGGTACTGGGGCCAACGTCCTGACTTTC
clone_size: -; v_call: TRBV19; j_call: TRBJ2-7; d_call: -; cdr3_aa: CASSGVVRGEQYF; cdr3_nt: TGTGCCAGTAGTGGGGTAGTCCGGGGAGAGCAGTACTTC
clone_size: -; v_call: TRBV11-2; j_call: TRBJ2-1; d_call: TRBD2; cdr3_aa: CASSPTAGVRSYNEQFF; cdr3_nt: TGTGCCAGCAGTCCCACCGCGGGGGTGCGCTCCTACAATGAGCAGTTCTTC
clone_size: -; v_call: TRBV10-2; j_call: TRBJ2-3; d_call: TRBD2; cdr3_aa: CASSVAGLRDTQYF; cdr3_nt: TGCGCCAGCAGCGTAGCGGGTCTTAGAGATACGCAGTATTTT
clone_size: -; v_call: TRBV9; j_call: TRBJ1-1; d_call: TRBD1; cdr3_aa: CASSVEGANTEAFF; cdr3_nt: TGTGCCAGCAGCGTAGAGGGGGCGAACACTGAAGCTTTCTTT
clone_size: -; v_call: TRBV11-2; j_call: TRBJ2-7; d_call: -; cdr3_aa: CASSFRDTGAYEQYF; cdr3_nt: TGTGCCAGCAGCTTCAGAGACACAGGAGCCTACGAGCAGTACTTC
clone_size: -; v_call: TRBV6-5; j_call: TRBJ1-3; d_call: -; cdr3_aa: CASVGLGGNTIYF; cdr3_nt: TGTGCCAGCGTAGGCCTCGGGGGAAACACCATATATTTT
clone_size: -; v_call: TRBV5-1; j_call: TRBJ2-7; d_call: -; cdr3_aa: CASSLAGSSYEQYF; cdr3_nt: TGCGCCAGCAGCTTGGCGGGTAGTTCCTACGAGCAGTACTTC
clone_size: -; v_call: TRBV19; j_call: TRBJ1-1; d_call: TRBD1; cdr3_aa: CASSRGQGTEAFF; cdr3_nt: TGTGCCAGTAGTCGTGGACAGGGCACTGAAGCTTTCTTT
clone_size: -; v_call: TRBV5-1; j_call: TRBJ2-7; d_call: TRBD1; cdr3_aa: CASSLVDRYRGEQYF; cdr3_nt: TGCGCCAGCAGCTTGGTGGACAGGTATAGGGGCGAGCAGTACTTC
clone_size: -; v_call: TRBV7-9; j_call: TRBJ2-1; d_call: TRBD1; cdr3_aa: CASSSRTGGDPQLYNEQFF; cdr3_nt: TGTGCCAGCAGCTCTAGAACAGGGGGCGACCCGCAGCTGTACAATGAGCAGTTCTTC
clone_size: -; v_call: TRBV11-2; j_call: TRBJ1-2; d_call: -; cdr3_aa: CASSLEWGRGGYTF; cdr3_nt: TGTGCCAGCAGCTTAGAATGGGGGCGAGGCGGCTACACCTTC
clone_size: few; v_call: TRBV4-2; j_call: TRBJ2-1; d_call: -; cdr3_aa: CASSPLFSGLSSYNEQFF; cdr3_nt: TGTGCCAGCAGCCCCCTTTTCTCAGGGCTGAGCTCCTACAATGAGCAGTTCTTC
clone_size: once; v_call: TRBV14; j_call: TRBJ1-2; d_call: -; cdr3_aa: CASSRLQPSYGYTF; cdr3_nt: TGTGCCAGCAGTCGACTACAGCCCTCTTATGGCTACACCTTC
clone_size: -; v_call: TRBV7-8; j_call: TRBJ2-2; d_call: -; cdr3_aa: CASSAQGSGELFF; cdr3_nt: TGTGCCAGCAGCGCACAGGGATCCGGGGAGCTGTTTTTT